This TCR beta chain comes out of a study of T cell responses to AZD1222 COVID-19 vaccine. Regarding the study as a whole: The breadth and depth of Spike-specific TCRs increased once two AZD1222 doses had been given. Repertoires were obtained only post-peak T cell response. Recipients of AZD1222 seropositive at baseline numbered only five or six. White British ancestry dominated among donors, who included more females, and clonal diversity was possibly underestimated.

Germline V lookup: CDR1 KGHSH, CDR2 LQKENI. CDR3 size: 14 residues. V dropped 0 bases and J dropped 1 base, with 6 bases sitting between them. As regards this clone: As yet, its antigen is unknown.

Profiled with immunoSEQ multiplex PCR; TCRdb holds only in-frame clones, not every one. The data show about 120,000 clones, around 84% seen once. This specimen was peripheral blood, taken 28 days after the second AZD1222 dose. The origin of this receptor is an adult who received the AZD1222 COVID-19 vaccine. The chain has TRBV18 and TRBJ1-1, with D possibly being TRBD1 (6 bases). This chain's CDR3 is CASSPPGANTEAFF. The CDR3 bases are TGTGCCAGCTCACCACCGGGGGCGAACACTGAAGCTTTCTTT.